These 11 T cell receptor beta chains were sequenced from one sample in a study of cytotoxic CD8 clonotypes in ibrutinib-treated CLL. Measured with immunoSEQ multiplex PCR; TCRdb has only the in-frame clones, and not every one. The repertoire consists of tens of thousands of clones, with around 80% occurring once and the leading ten covering 7.5% to 9.5%. Material: PBMCs, obtained at disease progression, from a patient treated with ibrutinib. Receptors originate from a human donor with chronic lymphocytic leukemia.

The J gene is TRBJ1-1, the V gene TRBV19, with D uncertain. V lost 4 bases and J 8 bases, leaving 17 bases between the germline ends. The CDR3 is made up of 14 amino acids. In germline, CDR1 is LNHDA, CDR2 SQIVND (reference sequence). The CDR3 is CASSSRRTAQEAFF. In DNA form, the CDR3 reads TGTGCCAGTAGTAGCCGACGAACTGCTCAAGAAGCTTTCTTT.

This clone was recorded once. The chain has TRBV28 and TRBJ2-2; 7 nucleotides line up with TRBD1. The CDR3 consists of 16 residues. V was pared by 1 base and J by 5 bases, with 7 bases of the junction left unmatched. The V gene's germline CDR1 is MDHEN and CDR2 SYDVKM. CDR3 nucleotides: TGTGCCAGCAGTTTATCCCCGACAGGGAAAACCGGGGAGCTGTTTTTT. Translated: CASSLSPTGKTGELFF.

The chain recombines TRBV5-1 with TRBJ1-1; D uncertain. V lost 4 bases and J lost 0, with 10 bases in between. Germline-derived CDR1 and CDR2 are SGHRS and YFSETQ. The CDR3 has 14 residues. The CDR3 nucleotides read TGCGCCAGCAGCCCTAGGCCCATGAACACTGAAGCTTTCTTT. Its protein is CASSPRPMNTEAFF.

The CDR3 DNA sequence: TGTGCCAGCAGGGCGGGGACAGGGGATTTTTCCACAGATACGCAGTATTTT. It is translated as CASRAGTGDFSTDTQYF. V is TRBV27 and J is TRBJ2-3, with 10 bases lining up with TRBD1. The junction had 11 bases not matched to a gene; V was cut back by 6 bases and J by 2 bases. The CDR3 covers 17 residues. Looked up from germline, CDR1 is MNHEY and CDR2 is SMNVEV (reference sequence).

The gene calls are TRBV2 and TRBJ2-7, with D perhaps TRBD2 (5 bases). The CDR3 is 12 residues long. The germline V gene encodes CDR1 SNHLY and CDR2 FYNNEI. Between the trimmed V and J ends, which lost 3 bases and 3 bases, there was a span of 6 bases. The CDR3 sequence is CASSERVYEQYF. In DNA, the CDR3 is TGTGCCAGCAGTGAGAGGGTCTACGAGCAGTACTTC.

This rearrangement joins TRBV28 to TRBJ1-6; perhaps TRBD1 as D (6 bases). Trimming took off 11 bases at V and 4 bases at J, with 12 bases between the two ends. This CDR3 is built from 13 residues. Germline V gene lookup returns CDR1 MDHEN and CDR2 SYDVKM. This CDR3 is CASDRTYNSPLHF. The CDR3 DNA reads as TGTGCCTCCGACAGGACATATAATTCACCCCTCCACTTT.

The V call is TRBV4-1, the J call TRBJ2-7; TRBD2 might be the D (5 bases). The V gene's germline CDR1 is MGHRA and CDR2 YSYEKL. CDR3 length: 12 residues. Trimming removed 1 base at V and 6 bases at J, with 7 bases between. The CDR3 DNA reads as TGCGCCAGCAGCCAAGGGACTGCCGAGCAGTACTTC. This gives the protein CASSQGTAEQYF.

The chain employs TRBV2 and TRBJ1-3, with a possible D match to TRBD1 (5 bases). Germline CDR1 reads SNHLY; CDR2 reads FYNNEI. The length of the CDR3 is 15 residues. V was clipped by 1 base and J by 0 bases, with 7 bases between them. The CDR3 nucleotides read TGTGCCAGCAGTGAAGACAGGCCCTCTGGAAACACCATATATTTT. This sequence encodes CASSEDRPSGNTIYF.

The chain uses TRBV5-4 and TRBJ1-5; D is unclear. The germline V gene has CDR1 SGHNT and CDR2 YYREEE (reference sequence). The CDR3 loop spans 14 amino acids. The V end was cut by 3 bases, the J end by 4 bases, with 11 bases between. The CDR3 DNA reads as TGTGCCAGCAGCTATGGGAGTTCGAATCAGCCCCAGCATTTT. Its translation: CASSYGSSNQPQHF.

The genes are TRBV15 and TRBJ2-6, with D perhaps given as TRBD1 or TRBD2 (5 bases each). Germline values: CDR1 LNHNV, CDR2 YYDKDF (reference sequence). V dropped 3 bases and J dropped 0 bases, with 6 bases sitting between them. The CDR3 consists of 15 residues. CDR3 region: CATSRGDSGANVLTF. The CDR3 region has the DNA TGTGCCACCAGCAGGGGGGACTCTGGGGCCAACGTCCTGACTTTC. Variable domain in full (rest from reference TRBV15 and TRBJ2-6): DAMVIQNPRYQVTQFGKPVTLSCSQTLNHNVMYWYQQKSSQAPKLLFHYYDKDFNNEADTPDNFQSRRPNTSFCFLDIRSPGLGDTAMYLCATSRGDSGANVLTFGAGSRLTVL.

This clone showed up just once. This chain uses TRBV18 with TRBJ1-5; D is possibly TRBD1 (5 bases). V lost 2 bases and J 1 base, leaving 24 bases between the germline ends. The length of the CDR3 is 20 residues. CDR1 is KGHSH, CDR2 LQKENI, per germline. CDR3 in amino acids: CASSPWPQGRGIGSNQPQHF. The CDR3 bases are TGTGCCAGCTCACCATGGCCCCAGGGACGTGGGATCGGAAGCAATCAGCCCCAGCATTTT.